The present TCR beta chain was sequenced within a study of T cell responses to AZD1222 COVID-19 vaccine. Sequencing was performed with immunoSEQ multiplex PCR; in TCRdb, only in-frame clones are kept and a portion is missing. The sample lists some 120,000 clones, approximately 93% occurring once. Trimming took 7 bases from V and 3 from J, leaving 17 bases between them. The length of the CDR3 is 15 residues. CDR1 and CDR2 from the germline V gene are SNHLY and FYNNEI. Study-level points and caveats: Mostly white British, mostly female donors; authors suggested clonal diversity may be underestimated. It was only a handful of AZD1222 recipients who were seropositive at baseline.

As to this clone: Its cognate antigen is unknown.

The gene calls are TRBV2 and TRBJ2-3, with a weak D call TRBD2 (6 bases). Material: peripheral blood, obtained on day 0 of AZD1222 vaccination. The sequence was collected from an adult in good health. CDR3: CASKERVGGTDTQYF. The CDR3 region has the DNA TGTGCCAGCAAAGAGCGGGTGGGGGGTACAGATACGCAGTATTTT. Together with reference TRBV2 and TRBJ2-3, the CDR3 gives the full variable domain: EPEVTQTPSHQVTQMGQEVILRCVPISNHLYFYWYRQILGQKVEFLVSFYNNEISEKSEIFDDQFSVERPDGSNFTLKIRSTKLEDSAMYFCASKERVGGTDTQYFGPGTRLTVL.